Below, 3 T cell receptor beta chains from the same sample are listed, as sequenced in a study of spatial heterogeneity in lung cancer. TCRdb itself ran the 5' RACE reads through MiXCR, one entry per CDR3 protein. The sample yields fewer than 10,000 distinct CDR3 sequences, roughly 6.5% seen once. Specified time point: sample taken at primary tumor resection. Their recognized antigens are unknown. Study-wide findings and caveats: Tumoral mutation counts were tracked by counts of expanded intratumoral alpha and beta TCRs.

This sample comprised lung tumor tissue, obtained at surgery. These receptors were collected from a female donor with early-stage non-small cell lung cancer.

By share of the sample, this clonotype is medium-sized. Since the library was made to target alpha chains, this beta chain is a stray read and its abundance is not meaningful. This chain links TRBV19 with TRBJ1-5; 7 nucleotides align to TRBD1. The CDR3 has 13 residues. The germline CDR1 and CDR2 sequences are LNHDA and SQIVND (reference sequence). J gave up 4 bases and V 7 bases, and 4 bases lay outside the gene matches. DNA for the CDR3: TGTGCCAGTAACGAGGACAGGAATCAGCCCCAGCATTTT. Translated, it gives CASNEDRNQPQHF.

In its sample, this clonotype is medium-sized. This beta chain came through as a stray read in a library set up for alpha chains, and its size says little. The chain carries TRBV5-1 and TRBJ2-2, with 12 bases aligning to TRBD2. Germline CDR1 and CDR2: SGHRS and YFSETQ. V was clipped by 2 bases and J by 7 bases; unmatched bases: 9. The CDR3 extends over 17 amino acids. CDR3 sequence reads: CASSFATSGRPGGELFF. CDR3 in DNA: TGCGCCAGCAGCTTCGCTACTAGCGGGAGGCCCGGCGGGGAGCTGTTTTTT.

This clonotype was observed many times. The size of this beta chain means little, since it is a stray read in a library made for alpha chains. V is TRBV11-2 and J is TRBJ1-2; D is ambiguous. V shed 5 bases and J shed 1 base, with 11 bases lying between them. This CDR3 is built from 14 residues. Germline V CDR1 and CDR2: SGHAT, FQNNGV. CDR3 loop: CASSPLGVNYGYTF. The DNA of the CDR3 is TGTGCCAGCAGCCCACTAGGAGTTAACTATGGCTACACCTTC.